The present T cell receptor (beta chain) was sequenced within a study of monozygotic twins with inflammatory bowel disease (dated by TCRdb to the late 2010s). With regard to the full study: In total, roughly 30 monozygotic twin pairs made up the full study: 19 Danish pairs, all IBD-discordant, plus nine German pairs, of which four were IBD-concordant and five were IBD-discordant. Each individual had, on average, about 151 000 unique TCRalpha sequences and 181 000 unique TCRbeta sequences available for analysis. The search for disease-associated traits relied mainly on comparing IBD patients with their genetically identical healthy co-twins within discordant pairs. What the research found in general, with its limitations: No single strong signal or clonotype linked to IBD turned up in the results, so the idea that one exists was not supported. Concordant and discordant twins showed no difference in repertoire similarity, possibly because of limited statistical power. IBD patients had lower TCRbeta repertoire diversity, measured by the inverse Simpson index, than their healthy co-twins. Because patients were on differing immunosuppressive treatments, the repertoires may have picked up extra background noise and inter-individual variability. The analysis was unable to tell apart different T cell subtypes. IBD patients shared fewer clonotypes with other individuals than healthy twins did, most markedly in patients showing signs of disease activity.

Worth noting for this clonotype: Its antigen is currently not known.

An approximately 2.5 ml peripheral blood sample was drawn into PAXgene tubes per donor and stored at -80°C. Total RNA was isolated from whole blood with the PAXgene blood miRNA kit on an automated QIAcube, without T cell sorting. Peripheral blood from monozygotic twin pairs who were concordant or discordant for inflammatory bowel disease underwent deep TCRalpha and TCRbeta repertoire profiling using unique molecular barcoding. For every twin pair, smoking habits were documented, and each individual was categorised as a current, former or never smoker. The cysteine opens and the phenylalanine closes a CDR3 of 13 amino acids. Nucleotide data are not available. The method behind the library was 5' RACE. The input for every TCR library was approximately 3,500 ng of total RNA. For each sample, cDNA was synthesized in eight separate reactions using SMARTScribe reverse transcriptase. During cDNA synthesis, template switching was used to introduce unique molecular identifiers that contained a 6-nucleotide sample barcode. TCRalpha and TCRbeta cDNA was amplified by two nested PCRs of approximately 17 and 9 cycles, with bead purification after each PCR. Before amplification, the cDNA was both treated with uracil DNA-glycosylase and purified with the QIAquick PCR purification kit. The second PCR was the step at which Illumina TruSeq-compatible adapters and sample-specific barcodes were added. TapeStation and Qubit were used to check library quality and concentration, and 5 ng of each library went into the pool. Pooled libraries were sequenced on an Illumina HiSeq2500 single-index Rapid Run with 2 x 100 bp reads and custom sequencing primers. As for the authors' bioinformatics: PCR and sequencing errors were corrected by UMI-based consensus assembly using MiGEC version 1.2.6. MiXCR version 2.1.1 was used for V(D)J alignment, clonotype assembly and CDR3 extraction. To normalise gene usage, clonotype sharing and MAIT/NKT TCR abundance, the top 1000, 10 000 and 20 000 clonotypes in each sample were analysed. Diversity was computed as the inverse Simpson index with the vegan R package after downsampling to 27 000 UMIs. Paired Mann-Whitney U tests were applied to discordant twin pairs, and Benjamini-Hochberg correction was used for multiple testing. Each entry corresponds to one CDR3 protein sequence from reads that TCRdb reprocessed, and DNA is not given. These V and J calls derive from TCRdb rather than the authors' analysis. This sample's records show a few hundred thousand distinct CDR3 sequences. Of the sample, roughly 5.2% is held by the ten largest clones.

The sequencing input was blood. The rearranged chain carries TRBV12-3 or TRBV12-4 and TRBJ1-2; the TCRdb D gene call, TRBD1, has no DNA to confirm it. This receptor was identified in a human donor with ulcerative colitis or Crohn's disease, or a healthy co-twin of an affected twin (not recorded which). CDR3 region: CASTTPGVGGYTF.